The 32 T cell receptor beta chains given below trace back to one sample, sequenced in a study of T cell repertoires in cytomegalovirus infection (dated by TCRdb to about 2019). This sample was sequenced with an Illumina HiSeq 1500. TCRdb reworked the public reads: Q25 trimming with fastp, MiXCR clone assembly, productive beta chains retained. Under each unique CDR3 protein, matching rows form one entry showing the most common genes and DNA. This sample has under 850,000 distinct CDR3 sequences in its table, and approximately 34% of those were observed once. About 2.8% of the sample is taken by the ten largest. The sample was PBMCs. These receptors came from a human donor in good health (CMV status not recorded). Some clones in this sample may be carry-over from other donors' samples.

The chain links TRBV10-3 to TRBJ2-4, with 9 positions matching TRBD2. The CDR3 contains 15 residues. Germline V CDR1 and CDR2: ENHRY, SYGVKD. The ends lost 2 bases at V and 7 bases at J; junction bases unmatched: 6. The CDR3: CAISEDSGSANIQYF. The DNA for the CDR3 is TGTGCCATCAGTGAGGATAGCGGGAGCGCCAACATTCAGTACTTC.

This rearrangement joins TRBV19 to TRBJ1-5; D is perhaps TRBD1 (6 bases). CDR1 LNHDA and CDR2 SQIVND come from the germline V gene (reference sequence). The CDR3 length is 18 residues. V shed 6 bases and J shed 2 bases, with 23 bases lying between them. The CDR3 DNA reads TGTGCCAGTAGAGGGGGGCAATTGGTCCGAGGGGGCAATCAGCCCCAGCATTTT. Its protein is CASRGGQLVRGGNQPQHF.

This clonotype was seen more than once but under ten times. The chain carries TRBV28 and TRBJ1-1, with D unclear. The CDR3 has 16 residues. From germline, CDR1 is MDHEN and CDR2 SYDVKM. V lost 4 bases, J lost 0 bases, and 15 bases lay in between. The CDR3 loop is CASSSLTDGLNTEAFF. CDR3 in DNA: TGTGCCAGCAGTTCCCTTACGGACGGATTGAACACTGAAGCTTTCTTT.

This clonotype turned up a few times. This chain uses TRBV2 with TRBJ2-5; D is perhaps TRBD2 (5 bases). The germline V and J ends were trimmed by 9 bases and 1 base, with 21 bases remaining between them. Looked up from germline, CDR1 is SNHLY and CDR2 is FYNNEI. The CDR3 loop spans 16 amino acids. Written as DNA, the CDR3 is TGTGCCAGAAAAGGGAGTCAGGTAGTAGGCCAAGAGACCCAGTACTTC. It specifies CARKGSQVVGQETQYF.

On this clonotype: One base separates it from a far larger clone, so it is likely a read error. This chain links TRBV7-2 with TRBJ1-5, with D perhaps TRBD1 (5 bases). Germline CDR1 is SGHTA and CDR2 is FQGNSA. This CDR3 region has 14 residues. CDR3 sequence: CASSLARGNQTQHF. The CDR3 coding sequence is TGTGCCAGCAGCTTAGCGCGGGGCAATCAGACCCAGCATTTT.

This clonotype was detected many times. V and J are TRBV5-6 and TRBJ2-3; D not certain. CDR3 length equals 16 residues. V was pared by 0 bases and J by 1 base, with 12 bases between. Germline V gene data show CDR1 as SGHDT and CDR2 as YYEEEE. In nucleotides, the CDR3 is TGTGCCAGCAGCTTGGCCGGGCGGAGCCGCACAGATACGCAGTATTTT. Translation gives CASSLAGRSRTDTQYF.

CDR3 sequence reads: CASSISTEQFF. The CDR3 nucleotides read TGTGCCAGCAGCATCTCCACTGAGCAGTTCTTC. The chain combines TRBV12-3 or TRBV12-4 with TRBJ2-1; D uncertain. The CDR3 contains 11 residues. V was clipped by 6 bases and J by 9 bases, with 9 bases between them.

Here the CDR3 DNA reads TGTGCCAGCAGCTTGGAGGCGAGCAGGGACCTGTTTTTT. As protein: CASSLEASRDLFF. This chain links TRBV5-5 with TRBJ1-4; D is possibly TRBD1 (5 bases). Germline V CDR1 and CDR2: SGHKS, YYEKEE (reference sequence). The ends were cut back, 0 bases at V and 14 bases at J, with 14 bases in the middle. The length of the CDR3 is 13 residues.

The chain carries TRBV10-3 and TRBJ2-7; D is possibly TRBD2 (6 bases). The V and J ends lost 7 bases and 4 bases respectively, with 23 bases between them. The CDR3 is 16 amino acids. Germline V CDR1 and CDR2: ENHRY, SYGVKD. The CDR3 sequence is CAITHLEREDAYEQYF. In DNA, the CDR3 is TGTGCCATCACCCACCTTGAGAGGGAGGATGCGTACGAGCAGTACTTC.

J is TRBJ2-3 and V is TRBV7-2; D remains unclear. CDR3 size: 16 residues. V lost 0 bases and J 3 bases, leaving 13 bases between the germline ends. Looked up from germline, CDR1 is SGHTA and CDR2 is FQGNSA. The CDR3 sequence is CASSLAIVGSTDTQYF. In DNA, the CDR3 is TGTGCCAGCAGCTTAGCGATAGTAGGGTCGACAGATACGCAGTATTTT.

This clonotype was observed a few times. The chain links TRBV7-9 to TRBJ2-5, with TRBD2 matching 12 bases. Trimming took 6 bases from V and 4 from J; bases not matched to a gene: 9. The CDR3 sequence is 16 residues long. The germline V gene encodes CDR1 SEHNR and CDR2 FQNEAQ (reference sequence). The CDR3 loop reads CASSRLGLAGGETQYF. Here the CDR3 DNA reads TGTGCCAGCAGTCGTTTGGGACTAGCGGGCGGAGAGACCCAGTACTTC.

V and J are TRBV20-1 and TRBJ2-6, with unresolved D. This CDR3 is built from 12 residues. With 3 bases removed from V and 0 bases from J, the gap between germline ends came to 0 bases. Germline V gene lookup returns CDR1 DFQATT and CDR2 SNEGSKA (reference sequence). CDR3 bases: TGCAGTGCTAGCTCTGGGGCCAACGTCCTGACTTTC. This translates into CSASSGANVLTF.

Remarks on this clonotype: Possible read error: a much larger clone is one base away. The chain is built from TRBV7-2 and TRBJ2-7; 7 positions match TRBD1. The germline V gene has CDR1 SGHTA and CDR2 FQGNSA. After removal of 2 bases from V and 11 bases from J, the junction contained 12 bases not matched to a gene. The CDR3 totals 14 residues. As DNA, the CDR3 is TGTGCCAGCAGCTTATCGACAGGGATGGGGGAGAAGTACTTC. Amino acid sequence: CASSLSTGMGEKYF.

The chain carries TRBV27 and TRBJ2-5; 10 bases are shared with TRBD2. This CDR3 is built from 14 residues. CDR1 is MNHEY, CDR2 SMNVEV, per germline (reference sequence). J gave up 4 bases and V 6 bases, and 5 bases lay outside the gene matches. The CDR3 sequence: CASRPSGGGETQYF. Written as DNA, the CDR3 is TGTGCCAGCAGACCAAGCGGGGGGGGAGAGACCCAGTACTTC.

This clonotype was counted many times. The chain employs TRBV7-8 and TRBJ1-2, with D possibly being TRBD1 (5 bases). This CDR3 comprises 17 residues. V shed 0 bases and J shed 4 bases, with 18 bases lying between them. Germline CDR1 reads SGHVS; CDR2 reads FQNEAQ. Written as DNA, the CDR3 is TGTGCCAGCAGCTTAGCGGCAGGGCAGCTACCCATCTATGGCTACACCTTC. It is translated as CASSLAAGQLPIYGYTF.

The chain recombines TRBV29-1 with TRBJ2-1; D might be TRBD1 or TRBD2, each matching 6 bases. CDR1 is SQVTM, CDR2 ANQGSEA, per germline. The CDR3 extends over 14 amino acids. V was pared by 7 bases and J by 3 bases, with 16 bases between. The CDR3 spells CSELGGSDYNEQFF. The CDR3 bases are TGCAGCGAATTAGGGGGGAGCGACTACAATGAGCAGTTCTTC.

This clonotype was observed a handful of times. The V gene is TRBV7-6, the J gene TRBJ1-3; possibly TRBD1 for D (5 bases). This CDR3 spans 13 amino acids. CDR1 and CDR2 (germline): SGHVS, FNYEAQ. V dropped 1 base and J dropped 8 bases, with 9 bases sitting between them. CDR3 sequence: CASSLGRADTIYF. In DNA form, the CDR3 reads TGTGCCAGCAGCTTAGGCAGGGCGGACACCATATATTTT.

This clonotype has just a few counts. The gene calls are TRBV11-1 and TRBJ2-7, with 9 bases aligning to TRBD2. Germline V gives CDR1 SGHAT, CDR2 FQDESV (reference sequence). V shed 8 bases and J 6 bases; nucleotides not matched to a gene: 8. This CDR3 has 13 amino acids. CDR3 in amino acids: CASRTSGLGEQYF. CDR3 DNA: TGTGCCAGCCGAACTAGCGGGCTAGGCGAGCAGTACTTC.

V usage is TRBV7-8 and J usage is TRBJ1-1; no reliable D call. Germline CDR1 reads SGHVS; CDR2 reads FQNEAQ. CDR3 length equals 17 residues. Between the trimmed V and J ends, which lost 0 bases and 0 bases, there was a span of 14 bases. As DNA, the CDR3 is TGTGCCAGCAGCTTAGCGAGTCGACGGGCGATGAACACTGAAGCTTTCTTT. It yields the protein CASSLASRRAMNTEAFF.

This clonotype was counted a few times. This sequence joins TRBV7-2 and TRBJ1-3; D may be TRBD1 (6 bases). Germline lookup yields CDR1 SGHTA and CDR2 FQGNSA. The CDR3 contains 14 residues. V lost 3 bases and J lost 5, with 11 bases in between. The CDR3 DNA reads TGTGCCAGCAGCTTTTCACAGGGAAGAAACACCATATATTTT. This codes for CASSFSQGRNTIYF.

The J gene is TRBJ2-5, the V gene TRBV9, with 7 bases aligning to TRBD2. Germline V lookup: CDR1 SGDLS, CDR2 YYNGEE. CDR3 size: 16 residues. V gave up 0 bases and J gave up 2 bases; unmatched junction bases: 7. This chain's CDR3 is CASSVVAGRDQETQYF. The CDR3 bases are TGTGCCAGCAGCGTAGTGGCAGGGAGGGATCAAGAGACCCAGTACTTC.

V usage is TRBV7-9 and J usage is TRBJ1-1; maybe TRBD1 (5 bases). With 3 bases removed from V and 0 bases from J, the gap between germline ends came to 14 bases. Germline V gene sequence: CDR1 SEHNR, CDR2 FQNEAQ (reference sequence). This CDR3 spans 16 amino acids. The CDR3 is CASSFIRAQLNTEAFF. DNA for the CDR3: TGTGCCAGCAGCTTTATCAGGGCCCAGCTGAACACTGAAGCTTTCTTT.

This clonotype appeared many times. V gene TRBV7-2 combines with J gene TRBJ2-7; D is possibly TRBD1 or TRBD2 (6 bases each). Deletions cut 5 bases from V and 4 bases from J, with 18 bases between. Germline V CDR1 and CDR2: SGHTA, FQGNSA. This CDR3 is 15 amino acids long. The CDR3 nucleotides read TGTGCCAGCAGCCGCCAAGGCGGAGGGGGATACGAGCAGTACTTC. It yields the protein CASSRQGGGGYEQYF.

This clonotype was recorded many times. CDR3 nucleotides: TGTGCCAGCAGCAACAACAGGGGCTATAGCACAGATACGCAGTATTTT. Its protein is CASSNNRGYSTDTQYF. This rearrangement joins TRBV7-9 to TRBJ2-3; TRBD1 matches 7 bases. This CDR3 is built from 16 residues. Germline trimming cut 5 bases from V and 0 bases from J; bases unmatched to any gene: 8. Germline CDR1 is SEHNR and CDR2 is FQNEAQ (reference sequence).

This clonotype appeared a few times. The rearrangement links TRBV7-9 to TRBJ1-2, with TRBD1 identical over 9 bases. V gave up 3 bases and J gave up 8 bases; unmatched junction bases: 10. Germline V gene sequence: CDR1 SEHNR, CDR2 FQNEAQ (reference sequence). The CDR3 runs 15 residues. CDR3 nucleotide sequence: TGTGCCAGCAGCTTGGTACAGGGGGCTGGCTGGGGCTACACCTTC. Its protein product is CASSLVQGAGWGYTF.

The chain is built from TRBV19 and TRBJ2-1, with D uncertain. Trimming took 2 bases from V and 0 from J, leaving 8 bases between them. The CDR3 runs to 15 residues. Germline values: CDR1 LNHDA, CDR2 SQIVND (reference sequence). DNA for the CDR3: TGTGCCAGTAGTATATCCACGTCCTCCTACAATGAGCAGTTCTTC. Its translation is CASSISTSSYNEQFF.

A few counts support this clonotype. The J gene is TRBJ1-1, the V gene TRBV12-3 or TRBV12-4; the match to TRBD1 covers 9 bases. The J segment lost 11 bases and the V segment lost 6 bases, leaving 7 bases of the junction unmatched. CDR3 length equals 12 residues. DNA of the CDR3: TGTGCCAGCAGCTCCGGGACAGGGCTGGCTTTCTTT. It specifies CASSSGTGLAFF.

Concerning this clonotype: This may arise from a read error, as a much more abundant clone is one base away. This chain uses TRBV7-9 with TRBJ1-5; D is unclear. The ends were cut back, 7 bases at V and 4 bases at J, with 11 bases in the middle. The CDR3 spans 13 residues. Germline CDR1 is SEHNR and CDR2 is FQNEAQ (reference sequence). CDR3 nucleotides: TGTGCCAGCAACCCGGGTTCAAATCAGCCCCAGCATTTT. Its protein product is CASNPGSNQPQHF.

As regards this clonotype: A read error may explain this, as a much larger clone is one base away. The CDR3 sequence: CARSLDADRGRTGELFF. In DNA, the CDR3 is TGTGCCAGAAGCTTAGATGCGGACAGGGGTAGGACCGGGGAGCTGTTTTTT. The chain is built from TRBV11-2 and TRBJ2-2; 9 bases agree with TRBD1. Germline assignment: CDR1 SGHAT and CDR2 FQNNGV. CDR3 size: 17 residues.

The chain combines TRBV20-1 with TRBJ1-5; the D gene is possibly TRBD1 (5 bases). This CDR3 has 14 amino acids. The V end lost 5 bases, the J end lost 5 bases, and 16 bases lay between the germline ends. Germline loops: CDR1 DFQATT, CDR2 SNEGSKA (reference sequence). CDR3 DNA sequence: TGCAGTGCTCCCGGACGGGGCGTGGATCAGCCCCAGCATTTT. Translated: CSAPGRGVDQPQHF.

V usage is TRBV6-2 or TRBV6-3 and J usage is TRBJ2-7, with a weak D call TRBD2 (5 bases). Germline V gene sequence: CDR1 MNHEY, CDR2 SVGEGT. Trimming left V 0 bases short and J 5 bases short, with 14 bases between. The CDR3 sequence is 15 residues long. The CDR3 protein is CASSYSEAFTNEQYF. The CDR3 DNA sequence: TGTGCCAGCAGTTACTCGGAGGCGTTCACTAACGAGCAGTACTTC.

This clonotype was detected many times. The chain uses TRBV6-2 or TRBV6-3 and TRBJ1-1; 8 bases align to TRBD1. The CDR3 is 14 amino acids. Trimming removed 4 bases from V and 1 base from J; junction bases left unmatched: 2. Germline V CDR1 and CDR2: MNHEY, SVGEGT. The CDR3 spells CASSWGQANTEAFF. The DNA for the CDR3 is TGTGCCAGCAGTTGGGGACAGGCGAACACTGAAGCTTTCTTT.